These T cell receptor beta chains were read from a single sample in a study of early T cells in non-severe SARS-CoV-2 infection. TCRdb used MiXCR to reprocess the 5' RACE reads, holding one entry per CDR3 protein. The sample has about 33,000 distinct CDR3 sequences, under 6% seen once. The material sequenced was whole blood. The receptors derive from an adult who was a healthcare worker with PCR-confirmed SARS-CoV-2 infection or an uninfected control (not recorded which). CDR3s include the opening cysteine and the closing phenylalanine or tryptophan. A D gene is named only where the DNA matches it firmly. Rows may omit the clone size; those that give it use once, few, many or a size class.

abundance: NA; len: 13; j_gene: TRBJ1-3; v_gene: TRBV6-1; d_gene: NA; CDR3aa: CASGLISGNTIYF; CDR3nt: TGTGCCAGCGGCCTGATCTCTGGAAACACCATATATTTT
abundance: many; len: 14; j_gene: TRBJ2-1; v_gene: TRBV28; d_gene: NA; CDR3aa: CASSWRGAYNEQFF; CDR3nt: TGTGCCAGCAGTTGGAGGGGCGCCTACAATGAGCAGTTCTTC
abundance: many; len: 14; j_gene: TRBJ2-2; v_gene: TRBV15; d_gene: NA; CDR3aa: CATSVASSTGELFF; CDR3nt: TGTGCCACCAGCGTAGCCAGTTCGACCGGGGAGCTGTTTTTT
abundance: NA; len: 13; j_gene: TRBJ2-1; v_gene: TRBV29-1; d_gene: TRBD2; CDR3aa: CSVGPGLAGEEFF; CDR3nt: TGCAGCGTTGGCCCGGGACTAGCGGGGGAAGAGTTCTTC
abundance: many; len: 13; j_gene: TRBJ1-1; v_gene: TRBV30; d_gene: NA; CDR3aa: CAWSGPLSWWSFF; CDR3nt: TGTGCCTGGAGTGGACCCTTATCGTGGTGGTCTTTCTTT
abundance: many; len: 18; j_gene: TRBJ2-7; v_gene: TRBV12-5; d_gene: NA; CDR3aa: CASGLVPLAGPSSYEQYF; CDR3nt: TGTGCTAGTGGTTTGGTACCCTTGGCGGGCCCTAGCTCCTACGAGCAGTACTTC
abundance: many; len: 16; j_gene: TRBJ2-1; v_gene: TRBV11-2; d_gene: TRBD2; CDR3aa: CASSWRTSGFYNEQFF; CDR3nt: TGTGCCAGCAGCTGGAGGACTAGCGGATTCTACAATGAGCAGTTCTTC
abundance: many; len: 13; j_gene: TRBJ2-2; v_gene: TRBV10-1; d_gene: NA; CDR3aa: CASAGTSAGELFF; CDR3nt: TGCGCCAGCGCCGGGACGAGCGCCGGGGAGCTGTTTTTT
abundance: many; len: 14; j_gene: TRBJ2-5; v_gene: TRBV12-3/TRBV12-4; d_gene: NA; CDR3aa: CASSLVGLQETQYF; CDR3nt: TGTGCCAGCAGTTTAGTGGGGCTACAAGAGACCCAGTACTTC
abundance: many; len: 13; j_gene: TRBJ2-1; v_gene: TRBV5-1; d_gene: NA; CDR3aa: CASRTPEGFEQFF; CDR3nt: TGCGCCAGCCGAACCCCGGAAGGGTTTGAGCAGTTCTTC
abundance: NA; len: 14; j_gene: TRBJ2-7; v_gene: TRBV4-1; d_gene: TRBD2; CDR3aa: CASSQAGGTYEQYF; CDR3nt: TGCGCCAGCAGCCAGGCGGGGGGGACCTACGAGCAGTACTTC
abundance: many; len: 15; j_gene: TRBJ2-1; v_gene: TRBV25-1; d_gene: TRBD2; CDR3aa: CASSEPRRGNNEQFF; CDR3nt: TGTGCCAGCAGTGAACCCAGGCGGGGGAACAATGAGCAGTTCTTC
abundance: many; len: 18; j_gene: TRBJ2-1; v_gene: TRBV7-8; d_gene: TRBD2; CDR3aa: CASSVPGTSGGAYNEQFF; CDR3nt: TGTGCCAGCAGCGTTCCCGGGACTAGCGGGGGGGCTTACAATGAGCAGTTCTTC
abundance: few; len: 15; j_gene: TRBJ1-4; v_gene: TRBV4-1; d_gene: NA; CDR3aa: CAGSLSSGSYEKLFF; CDR3nt: TGCGCCGGCAGCCTATCGTCCGGGTCGTATGAAAAACTGTTTTTT
abundance: NA; len: 14; j_gene: TRBJ2-3; v_gene: TRBV28; d_gene: NA; CDR3aa: CASNSNRRTDTQYF; CDR3nt: TGTGCCAGCAACAGTAACAGACGCACAGATACGCAGTATTTT